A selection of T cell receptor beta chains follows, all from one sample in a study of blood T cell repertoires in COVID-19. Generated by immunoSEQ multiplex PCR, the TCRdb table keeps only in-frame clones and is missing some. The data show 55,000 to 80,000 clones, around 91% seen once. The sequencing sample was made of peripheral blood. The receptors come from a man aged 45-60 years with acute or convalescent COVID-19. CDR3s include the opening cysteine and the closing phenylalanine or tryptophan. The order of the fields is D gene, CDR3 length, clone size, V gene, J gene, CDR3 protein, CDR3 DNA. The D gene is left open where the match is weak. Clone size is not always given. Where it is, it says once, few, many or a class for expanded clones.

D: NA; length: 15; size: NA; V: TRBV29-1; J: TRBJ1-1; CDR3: CSVPLQGTRNTEAFF; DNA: TGCAGCGTGCCTCTACAGGGAACGAGGAACACTGAAGCTTTCTTT
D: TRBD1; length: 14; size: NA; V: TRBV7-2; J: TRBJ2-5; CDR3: CASSVGQDQETQYF; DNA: TGTGCCAGCAGCGTGGGACAGGACCAAGAGACCCAGTACTTC
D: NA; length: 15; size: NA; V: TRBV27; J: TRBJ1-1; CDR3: CASSFGPGREAEAFF; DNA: TGTGCCAGCAGTTTCGGTCCTGGGAGGGAAGCTGAAGCTTTCTTT
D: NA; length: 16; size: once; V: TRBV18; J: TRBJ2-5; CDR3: CASSPLDPGLGETQYF; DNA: TGTGCCAGCTCACCACTAGACCCGGGACTTGGGGAGACCCAGTACTTC
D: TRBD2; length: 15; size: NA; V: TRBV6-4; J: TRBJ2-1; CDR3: CASSEKLAGDNEQFF; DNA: TGTGCCAGCAGTGAAAAACTAGCGGGAGACAATGAGCAGTTCTTC
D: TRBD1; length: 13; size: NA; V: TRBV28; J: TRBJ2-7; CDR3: CASIGTGVYEQYF; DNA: TGTGCCAGCATAGGGACAGGGGTCTACGAGCAGTACTTC
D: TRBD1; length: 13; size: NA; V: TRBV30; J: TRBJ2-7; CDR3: CALDRGARGEQYF; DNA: TGTGCCTTAGACAGGGGCGCCCGGGGCGAGCAGTACTTC
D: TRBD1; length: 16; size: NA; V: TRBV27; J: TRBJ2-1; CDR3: CASKTLGTGYDNEQFF; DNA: TGTGCCAGCAAGACCCTCGGGACAGGGTATGACAATGAGCAGTTCTTC
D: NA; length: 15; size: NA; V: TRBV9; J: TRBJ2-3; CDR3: CASSVATVVPSTQYF; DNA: TGTGCCAGCAGCGTAGCAACGGTGGTCCCGAGTACGCAGTATTTT
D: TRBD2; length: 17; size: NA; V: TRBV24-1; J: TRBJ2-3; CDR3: CATSDGTSGRGTDTQYF; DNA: TGTGCCACCAGTGATGGGACTAGCGGGAGAGGCACAGATACGCAGTATTTT
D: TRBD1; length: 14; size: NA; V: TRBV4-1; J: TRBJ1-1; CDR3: CASRERGQSTEAFF; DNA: TGCGCCAGCAGGGAACGGGGACAGTCGACTGAAGCTTTCTTT
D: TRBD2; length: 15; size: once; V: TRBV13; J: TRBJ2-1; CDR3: CASSLGLAGEGEQFF; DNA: TGTGCCAGCAGCCTAGGACTAGCGGGAGAAGGTGAGCAGTTCTTC
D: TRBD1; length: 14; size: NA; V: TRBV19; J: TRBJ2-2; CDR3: CASRGQGNTGELFF; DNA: TGTGCCAGTAGGGGACAGGGGAACACCGGGGAGCTGTTTTTT
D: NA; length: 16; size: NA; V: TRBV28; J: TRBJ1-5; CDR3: CASSRPRGSGNQPQHF; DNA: TGTGCCAGCAGCCGACCTCGGGGGTCTGGCAATCAGCCCCAGCATTTT
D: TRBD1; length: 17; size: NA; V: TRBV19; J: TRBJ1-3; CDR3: CASSAQNRGRSGNTIYF; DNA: TGTGCCAGTAGTGCGCAAAACAGGGGCCGCTCTGGAAACACCATATATTTT
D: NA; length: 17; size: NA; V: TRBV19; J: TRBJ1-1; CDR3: CASIGYTGRVTNTEAFF; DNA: TGTGCCAGTATCGGTTACACGGGTCGGGTAACGAACACTGAAGCTTTCTTT
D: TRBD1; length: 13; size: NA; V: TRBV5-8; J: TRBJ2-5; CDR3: CASNLGQGETQYF; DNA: TGTGCCAGCAACCTGGGACAGGGGGAGACCCAGTACTTC
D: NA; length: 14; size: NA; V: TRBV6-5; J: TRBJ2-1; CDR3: CASSRTRSYNEQFF; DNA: TGTGCCAGCAGCCGCACTAGATCCTACAATGAGCAGTTCTTC
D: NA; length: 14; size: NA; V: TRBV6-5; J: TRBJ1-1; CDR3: CASSYSGGGAEAFF; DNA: TGTGCCAGCAGTTACTCGGGAGGGGGGGCTGAAGCTTTCTTT
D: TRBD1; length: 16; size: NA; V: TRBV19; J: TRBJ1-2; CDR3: CASSTYGTGNIYGYTF; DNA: TGTGCCAGTAGTACCTACGGGACAGGGAACATCTATGGCTACACCTTC
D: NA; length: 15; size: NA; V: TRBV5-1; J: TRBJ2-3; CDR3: CASSLGAGDTDTQYF; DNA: TGCGCCAGCAGCTTAGGAGCAGGGGACACAGATACGCAGTATTTT
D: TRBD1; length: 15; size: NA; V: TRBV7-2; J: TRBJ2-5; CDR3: CATGTGDGRQETQYF; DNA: TGTGCCACCGGGACAGGGGATGGCCGACAAGAGACCCAGTACTTC
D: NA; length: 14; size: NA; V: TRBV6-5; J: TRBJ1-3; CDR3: CASSYSPGGNTIYF; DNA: TGTGCCAGCAGTTACTCCCCAGGGGGAAACACCATATATTTT
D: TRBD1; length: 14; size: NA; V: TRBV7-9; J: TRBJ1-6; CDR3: CASSHGTGVILLHF; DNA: TGTGCCAGCAGCCATGGGACAGGGGTAATTCTCCTCCACTTT
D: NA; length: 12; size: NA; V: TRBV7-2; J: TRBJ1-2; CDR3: CASSLGRRGYTF; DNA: TGTGCCAGCAGCTTAGGAAGGCGGGGCTACACCTTC
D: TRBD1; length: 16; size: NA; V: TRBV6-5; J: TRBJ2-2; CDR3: CASSYGYRGESGELFF; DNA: TGTGCCAGCAGTTACGGGTACAGGGGTGAGAGCGGGGAGCTGTTTTTT
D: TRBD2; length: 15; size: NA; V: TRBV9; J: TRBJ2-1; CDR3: CASSVGLASYNEQFF; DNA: TGTGCCAGCAGCGTAGGACTAGCTTCCTACAATGAGCAGTTCTTC
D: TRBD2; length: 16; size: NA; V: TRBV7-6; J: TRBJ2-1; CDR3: CASSKSGTSFYNEQFF; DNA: TGTGCCAGCAGCAAATCCGGGACTAGTTTCTACAATGAGCAGTTCTTC
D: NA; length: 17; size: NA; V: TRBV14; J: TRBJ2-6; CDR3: CASSPKYAFSGANVLTF; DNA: TGTGCCAGCAGCCCGAAGTATGCGTTCTCTGGGGCCAACGTCCTGACTTTC
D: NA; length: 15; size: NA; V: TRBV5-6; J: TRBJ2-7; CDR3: CASSLKLQPVSEQYF; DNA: TGTGCCAGCAGCCTCAAACTCCAACCGGTCTCCGAGCAGTACTTC
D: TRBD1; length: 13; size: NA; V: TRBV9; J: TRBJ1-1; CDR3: CASSVQGATEAFF; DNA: TGTGCCAGCAGCGTTCAGGGGGCGACTGAAGCTTTCTTT
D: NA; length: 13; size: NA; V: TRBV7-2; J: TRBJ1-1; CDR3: CATKRELNTEAFF; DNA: TGTGCCACCAAAAGAGAGCTGAACACTGAAGCTTTCTTT
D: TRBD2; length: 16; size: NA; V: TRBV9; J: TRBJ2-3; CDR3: CASSASGRTSTDTQYF; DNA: TGTGCCAGCAGCGCTAGCGGGAGGACTAGCACAGATACGCAGTATTTT
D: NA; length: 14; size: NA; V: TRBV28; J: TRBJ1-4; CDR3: CASSLPGRAEKLFF; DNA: TGTGCCAGCAGTTTACCCGGCAGGGCTGAAAAACTGTTTTTT
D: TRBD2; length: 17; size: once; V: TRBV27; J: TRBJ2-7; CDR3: CASSQHRTSGDTYEQYF; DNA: TGTGCCAGCAGTCAACATCGGACTAGCGGGGATACCTACGAGCAGTACTTC
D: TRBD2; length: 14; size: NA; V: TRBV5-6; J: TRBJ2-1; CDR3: CASSLRLAGRGQFF; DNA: TGTGCCAGCAGCTTAAGACTAGCGGGGAGGGGGCAGTTCTTC
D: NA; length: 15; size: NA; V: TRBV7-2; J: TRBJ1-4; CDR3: CASSSGGVGRAKLFF; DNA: TGTGCCAGCAGCTCCGGAGGCGTAGGCCGCGCAAAACTGTTTTTT
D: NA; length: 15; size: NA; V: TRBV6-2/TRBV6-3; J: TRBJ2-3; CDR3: CASSPGQSSTDTQYF; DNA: TGTGCCAGCAGCCCGGGACAATCTAGCACAGATACGCAGTATTTT
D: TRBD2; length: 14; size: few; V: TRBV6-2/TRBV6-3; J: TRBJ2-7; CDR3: CASSYAAGAYEQYF; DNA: TGTGCCAGCAGTTACGCGGCGGGAGCTTACGAGCAGTACTTC
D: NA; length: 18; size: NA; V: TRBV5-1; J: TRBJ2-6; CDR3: CASSLVLATFSGANVLTF; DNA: TGCGCCAGCAGCTTGGTCTTAGCCACCTTCTCTGGGGCCAACGTCCTGACTTTC
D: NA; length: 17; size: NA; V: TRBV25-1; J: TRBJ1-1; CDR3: CASSEFLVRVSNTEAFF; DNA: TGTGCCAGCAGTGAATTTTTAGTGCGGGTTTCGAACACTGAAGCTTTCTTT
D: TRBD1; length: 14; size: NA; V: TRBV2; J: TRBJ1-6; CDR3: CASRDRTGFSPLHF; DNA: TGTGCCAGCAGAGACAGGACAGGTTTCTCACCCCTCCACTTT
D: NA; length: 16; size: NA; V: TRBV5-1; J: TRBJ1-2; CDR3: CASSWGPLRPNYGYTF; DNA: TGCGCCAGCAGCTGGGGGCCTCTACGTCCTAACTATGGCTACACCTTC
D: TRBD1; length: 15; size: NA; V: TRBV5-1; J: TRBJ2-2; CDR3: CASSLGQGGTWELFF; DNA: TGCGCCAGCAGCTTGGGACAGGGGGGAACCTGGGAGCTGTTTTTT
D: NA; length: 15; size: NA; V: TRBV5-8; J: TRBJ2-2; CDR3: CASRADWPNTGELFF; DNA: TGTGCCAGCAGGGCAGACTGGCCTAACACCGGGGAGCTGTTTTTT
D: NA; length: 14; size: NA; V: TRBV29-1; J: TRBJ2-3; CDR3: CSGRKEGLTDTQYF; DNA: TGCAGCGGGAGGAAGGAGGGCCTCACAGATACGCAGTATTTT
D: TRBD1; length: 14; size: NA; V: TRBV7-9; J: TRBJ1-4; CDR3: CASSQGQGDEKLFF; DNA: TGTGCCAGCAGCCAGGGACAGGGCGATGAAAAACTGTTTTTT
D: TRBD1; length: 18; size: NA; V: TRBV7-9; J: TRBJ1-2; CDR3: CASSSPPGQVDLNYGYTF; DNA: TGTGCCAGCAGCTCGCCCCCGGGACAGGTGGATCTTAACTATGGCTACACCTTC
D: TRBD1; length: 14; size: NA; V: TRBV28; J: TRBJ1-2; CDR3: CASIPVQGALGYTF; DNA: TGTGCCAGCATCCCTGTACAGGGGGCTTTAGGCTACACCTTC
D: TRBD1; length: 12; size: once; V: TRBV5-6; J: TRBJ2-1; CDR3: CASSLQGLATFF; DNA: TGTGCCAGCAGCTTACAGGGGCTCGCTACGTTCTTC
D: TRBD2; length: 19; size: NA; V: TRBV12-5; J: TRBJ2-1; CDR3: CASGPTQGLAGGGENEQFF; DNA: TGTGCTAGTGGTCCTACACAGGGTTTAGCGGGAGGGGGTGAGAATGAGCAGTTCTTC
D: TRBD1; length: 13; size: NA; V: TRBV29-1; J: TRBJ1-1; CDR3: CSATGAWNTEAFF; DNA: TGCAGCGCCACAGGGGCGTGGAACACTGAAGCTTTCTTT
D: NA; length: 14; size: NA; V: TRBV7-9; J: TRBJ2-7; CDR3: CASSLGQGVYEQYF; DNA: TGTGCCAGCAGCTTAGGTCAGGGCGTCTACGAGCAGTACTTC
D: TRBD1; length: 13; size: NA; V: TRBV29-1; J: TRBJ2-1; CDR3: CSTRGQAGNEQFF; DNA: TGCAGCACTCGGGGACAGGCTGGCAATGAGCAGTTCTTC
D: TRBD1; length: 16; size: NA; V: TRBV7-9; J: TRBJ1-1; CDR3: CASSTTSGQLNTEAFF; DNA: TGTGCCAGCAGCACGACATCGGGACAGCTGAACACTGAAGCTTTCTTT
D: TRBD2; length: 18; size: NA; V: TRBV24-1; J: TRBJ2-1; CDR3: CATSDLAYSGSSYNEQFF; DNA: TGTGCCACCAGTGATCTAGCCTATAGCGGGAGCTCCTACAATGAGCAGTTCTTC
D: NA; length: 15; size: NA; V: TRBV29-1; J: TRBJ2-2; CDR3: CSVDGSGENTGELFF; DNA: TGCAGCGTTGATGGTTCAGGGGAGAACACCGGGGAGCTGTTTTTT